This T cell receptor (beta chain) was sequenced in a study of blood T cell repertoires in COVID-19. Original handling: Nucleated cell counts were estimated from reference gene primer amplification. The protocol was immunoSEQ multiplex PCR, while the TCRdb copy is restricted to in-frame clones and leaves out a portion. V, J and clone size were drawn from that table, and D and trimming were deduced from the DNA. Of under 150,000 clones in the sample, 81% were seen once. Germline loops: CDR1 SQVTM, CDR2 ANQGSEA. The V and J ends lost 0 bases and 4 bases, in that order; junction bases with no gene match: 4. CDR3 length: 14 amino acids.

The sequence derives from a woman aged 60-75 years with active or convalescent COVID-19. The gene calls are TRBV29-1 and TRBJ2-7; 9 bases align to TRBD2. Sequences were obtained from peripheral blood. CDR3 bases: TGCAGCGTTGAAGATCCGACTAGCGGATACGAGCAGTACTTC. It yields the protein CSVEDPTSGYEQYF.